This TCR beta chain came from a study of sequential checkpoint blockade in melanoma. Treatment described: randomized to nivolumab then ipilimumab (arm A) or the reverse (arm B). DNA-damaging chemotherapy had not been given to any patient beforehand. Germline V gene sequence: CDR1 MNHEY, CDR2 SMNVEV (reference sequence). The CDR3 covers 15 residues. V was pared by 2 bases and J by 5 bases, with 7 bases of the junction left unmatched. Here immunoSEQ multiplex PCR was the method, and the copy in TCRdb shows in-frame clones only, minus some. The sample shows fewer than 30,000 clones, roughly 80% of them seen only once.

J is TRBJ1-2 and V is TRBV27, with TRBD1 matching over 8 bases. The sample consisted of CD8+ T cells sorted from blood (inferred from file names), taken from a patient given nivolumab and ipilimumab in sequence. This receptor was taken from a human donor with melanoma. The CDR3, as DNA: TGTGCCAGCAGTTTAAGCCAGGGGGCAGGGTATGGCTACACCTTC. Its protein is CASSLSQGAGYGYTF.